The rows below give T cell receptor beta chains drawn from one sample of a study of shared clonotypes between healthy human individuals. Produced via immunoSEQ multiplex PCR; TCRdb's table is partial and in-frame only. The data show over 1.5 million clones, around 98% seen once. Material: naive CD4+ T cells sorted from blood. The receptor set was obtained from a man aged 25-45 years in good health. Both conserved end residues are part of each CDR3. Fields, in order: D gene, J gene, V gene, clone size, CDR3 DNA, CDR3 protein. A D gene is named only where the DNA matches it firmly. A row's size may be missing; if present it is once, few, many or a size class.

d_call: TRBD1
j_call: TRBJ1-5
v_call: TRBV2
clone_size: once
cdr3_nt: TGTGCCAGCGGTGACAGGGGGAGACAGCCCCAGCATTTT
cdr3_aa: CASGDRGRQPQHF

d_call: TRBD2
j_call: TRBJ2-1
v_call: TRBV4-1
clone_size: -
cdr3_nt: TGCGCCAGCAGCCATCCTCCCACTAGCGGGAGAGACGATGAGCAGTTCTTC
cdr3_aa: CASSHPPTSGRDDEQFF

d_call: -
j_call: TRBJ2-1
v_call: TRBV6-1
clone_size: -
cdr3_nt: TGTGCCAGCAGTGAGCCCATTTATAAAGGGCAGTTCTTC
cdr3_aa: CASSEPIYKGQFF

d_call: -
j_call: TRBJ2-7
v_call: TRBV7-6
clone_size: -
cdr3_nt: TGTGCCAGCAGCCTGGGATCGGGGATTTACGAGCAGTACTTC
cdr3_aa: CASSLGSGIYEQYF

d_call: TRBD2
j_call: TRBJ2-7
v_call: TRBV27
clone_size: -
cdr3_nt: TGTGCCAGCAGCAGGTGGGCCGTGGGGGGGACCAACTACGAGCAGTACTTC
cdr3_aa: CASSRWAVGGTNYEQYF

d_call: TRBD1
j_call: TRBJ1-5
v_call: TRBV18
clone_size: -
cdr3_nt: TGTGCCAGCTCAACGGGACAGCAGTCCCAGCCCCAGCATTTT
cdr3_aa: CASSTGQQSQPQHF

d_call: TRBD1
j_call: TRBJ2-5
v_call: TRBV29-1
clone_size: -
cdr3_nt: TGCAGCGTGGGGACAGGGGGAACGGAGACCCAGTACTTC
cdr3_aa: CSVGTGGTETQYF

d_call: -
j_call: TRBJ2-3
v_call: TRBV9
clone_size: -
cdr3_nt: TGTGCCAGCAGCGTAGCGCCAGGGGCCACAGATACGCAGTATTTT
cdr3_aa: CASSVAPGATDTQYF

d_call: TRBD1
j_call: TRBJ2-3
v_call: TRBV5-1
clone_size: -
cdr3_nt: TGCGCCAGCAGCCCCGGCGACAGGGACACAGATACGCAGTATTTT
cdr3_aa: CASSPGDRDTDTQYF

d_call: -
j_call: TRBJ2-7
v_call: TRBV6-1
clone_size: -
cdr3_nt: TGTGCCGGGGGGCGGGAGTGGCAGTACTTC
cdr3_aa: CAGGREWQYF

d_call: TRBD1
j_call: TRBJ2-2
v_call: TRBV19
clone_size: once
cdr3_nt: TGTGCCAGTAGTCAGACAGGGCTGAACACCGGGGAGCTGTTTTTT
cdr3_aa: CASSQTGLNTGELFF

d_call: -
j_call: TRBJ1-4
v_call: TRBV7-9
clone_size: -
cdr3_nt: TGTGCCAGCAGCTTAGGGGTGTCGGGTGAAAAACTGTTTTTT
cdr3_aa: CASSLGVSGEKLFF

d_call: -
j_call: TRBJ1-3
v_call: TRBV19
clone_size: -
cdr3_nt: TGTGCCAGTAGTATAGATGGCACCTCCACTGGAAACACCATATATTTT
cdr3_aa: CASSIDGTSTGNTIYF

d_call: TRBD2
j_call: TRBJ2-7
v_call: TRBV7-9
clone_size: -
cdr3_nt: TGTGCCAGCAGCGTCCCTCGGGCGGGAGGTTACGACGAGCAGTACTTC
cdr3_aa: CASSVPRAGGYDEQYF

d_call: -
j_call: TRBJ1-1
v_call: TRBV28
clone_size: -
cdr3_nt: TGTGCCAGCAGTTTAACGTCGTCCGTTGTTGGGTTGGAAGCTTTCTTT
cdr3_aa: CASSLTSSVVGLEAFF

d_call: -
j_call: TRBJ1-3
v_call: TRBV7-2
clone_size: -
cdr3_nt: TGTGCCAGCAGCCCCAGTAAGAACCCCGGAAACACCATATATTTT
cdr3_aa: CASSPSKNPGNTIYF

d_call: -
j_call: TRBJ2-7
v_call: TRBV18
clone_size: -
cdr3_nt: TGTGCCAGCTCACCAAAACCGGGACCCTCATATGAGCAGTACTTC
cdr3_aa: CASSPKPGPSYEQYF

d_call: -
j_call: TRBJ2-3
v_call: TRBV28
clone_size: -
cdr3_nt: TGTGCCAGCAGTACCCCAGAGGCAGATACGCAGTATTTT
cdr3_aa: CASSTPEADTQYF

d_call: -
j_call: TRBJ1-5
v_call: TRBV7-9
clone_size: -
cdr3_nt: TGTGCCAGCAGCTCCACGACAAGAAGCAATCAGCCCCAGCATTTT
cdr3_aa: CASSSTTRSNQPQHF

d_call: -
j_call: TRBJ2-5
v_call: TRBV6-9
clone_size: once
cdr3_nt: TGTGCCAGCAGTCTAAAGTGGACGCCCGGAGAGGGGGAGACCCAGTACTTC
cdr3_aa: CASSLKWTPGEGETQYF

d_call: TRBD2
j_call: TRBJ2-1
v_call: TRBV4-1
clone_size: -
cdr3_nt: TGCGCCAGCAGCCAGGCGGGAGGGAACAATGAGCAGTTCTTC
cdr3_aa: CASSQAGGNNEQFF

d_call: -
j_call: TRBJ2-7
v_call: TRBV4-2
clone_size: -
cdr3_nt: TGTGCCAGCAGCCAAGACAGGGCCGAGCAGTACTTC
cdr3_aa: CASSQDRAEQYF

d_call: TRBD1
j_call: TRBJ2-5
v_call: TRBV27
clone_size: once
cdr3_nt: TGTGCCAGCAGTTCTCGGACAGGGGAAGAGACCCAGTACTTC
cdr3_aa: CASSSRTGEETQYF

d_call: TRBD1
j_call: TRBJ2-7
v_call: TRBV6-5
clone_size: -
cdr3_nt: TGTGCCAGCAGTTACCCAGGACAGGGCCCCTACGAGCAGTACTTC
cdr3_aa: CASSYPGQGPYEQYF

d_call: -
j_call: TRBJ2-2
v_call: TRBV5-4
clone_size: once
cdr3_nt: TGTGCCAGCAGCTGGGCGGGGCGGAACACCGGGGAGCTGTTTTTT
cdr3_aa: CASSWAGRNTGELFF

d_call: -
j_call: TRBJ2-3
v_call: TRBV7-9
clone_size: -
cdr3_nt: TGTGCCAGCAGCCCCTTAGAGGTCCCAGATACGCAGTATTTT
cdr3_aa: CASSPLEVPDTQYF

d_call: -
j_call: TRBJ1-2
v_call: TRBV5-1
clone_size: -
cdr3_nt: TGCGCCAGCAGCTTGTCGGGACGCGGTAACTATGGCTACACCTTC
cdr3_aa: CASSLSGRGNYGYTF

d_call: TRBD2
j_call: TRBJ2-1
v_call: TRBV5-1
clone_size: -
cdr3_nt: TGCGCCAGCAGCTTGAGTAGCGGGAGTGGATACAATGAGCAGTTCTTC
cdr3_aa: CASSLSSGSGYNEQFF

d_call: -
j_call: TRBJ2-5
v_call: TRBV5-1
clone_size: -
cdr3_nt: TGCGCCAGCAGCGGTGGGACATCTCAAGAGACCCAGTACTTC
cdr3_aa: CASSGGTSQETQYF

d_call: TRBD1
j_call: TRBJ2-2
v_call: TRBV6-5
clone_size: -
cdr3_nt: TGTGCCAAGGACAGGAGGAACACCGGGGAGCTGTTTTTT
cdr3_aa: CAKDRRNTGELFF

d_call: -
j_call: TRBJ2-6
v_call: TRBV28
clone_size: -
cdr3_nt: TGTGCCAGCTGCTCTGGGGCCAACGTCCTGACTTTC
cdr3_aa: CASCSGANVLTF

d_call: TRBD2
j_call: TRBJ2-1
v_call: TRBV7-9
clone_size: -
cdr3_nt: TGTGCCAGCAGCCCCAGCGGGAGAGATTTGAACAATGAGCAGTTCTTC
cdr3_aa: CASSPSGRDLNNEQFF

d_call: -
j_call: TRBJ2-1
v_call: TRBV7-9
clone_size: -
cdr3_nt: TGTGCCAGCAGCCCGGGTGCGGGGCTCAGCTCCTACAATGAGCAGTTCTTC
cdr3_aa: CASSPGAGLSSYNEQFF

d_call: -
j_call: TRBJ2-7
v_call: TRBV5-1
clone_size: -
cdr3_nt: TGCGCCAGCAGACCGGACGGCTCCTACGAGCAGTACTTC
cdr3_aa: CASRPDGSYEQYF

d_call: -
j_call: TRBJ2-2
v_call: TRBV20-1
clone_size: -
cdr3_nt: TGCAGTGCTACGCAAACCGGGGAGCTGTTTTTT
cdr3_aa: CSATQTGELFF

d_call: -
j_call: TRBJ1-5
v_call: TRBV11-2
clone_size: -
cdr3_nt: TGTGCCAGCAGCCCCCGGACAGATAGCAATCAGCCCCAGCATTTT
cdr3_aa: CASSPRTDSNQPQHF

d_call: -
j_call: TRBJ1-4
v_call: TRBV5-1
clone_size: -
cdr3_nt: TGCGCCAGCAGCGTCGAGGGGCAGGGAGGCGAAAAACTGTTTTTT
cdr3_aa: CASSVEGQGGEKLFF

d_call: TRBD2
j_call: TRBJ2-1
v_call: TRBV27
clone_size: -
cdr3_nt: TGTGCCAGCAGTTCCAGAGGGAGCGGGAGCTATGAGCAGTTCTTC
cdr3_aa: CASSSRGSGSYEQFF

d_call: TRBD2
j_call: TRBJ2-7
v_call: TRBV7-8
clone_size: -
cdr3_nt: TGTGCCAGCAGCTTAGTGACTAGCGGGAGTTACGAGCAGTACTTC
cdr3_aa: CASSLVTSGSYEQYF

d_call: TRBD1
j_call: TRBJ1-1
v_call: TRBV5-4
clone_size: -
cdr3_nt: TGTGCCAGCAGCTTCAGGGGGCGAGGGAACACTGAAGCTTTCTTT
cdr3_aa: CASSFRGRGNTEAFF

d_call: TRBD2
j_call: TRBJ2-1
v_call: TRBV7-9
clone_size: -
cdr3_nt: TGTGCCAGCAGCTTTGGACTAGCGGGAGAGACTAGGAATGAGCAGTTCTTC
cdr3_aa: CASSFGLAGETRNEQFF

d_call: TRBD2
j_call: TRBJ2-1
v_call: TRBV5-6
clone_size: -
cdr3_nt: TGTGCCAGCAGCCCGAGAAGGGTACTAGCGGACAATGAGCAGTTCTTC
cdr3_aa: CASSPRRVLADNEQFF

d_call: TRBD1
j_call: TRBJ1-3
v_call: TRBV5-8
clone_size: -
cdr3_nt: TGTGCCAGCAGCTTAAACAGGGGGCTCGGAAACACCATATATTTT
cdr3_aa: CASSLNRGLGNTIYF

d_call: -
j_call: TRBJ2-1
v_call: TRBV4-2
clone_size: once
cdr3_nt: TGTGCCAGCAGCCAAGCTTCAGGGCGGAATGAGCAGTTCTTC
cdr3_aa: CASSQASGRNEQFF

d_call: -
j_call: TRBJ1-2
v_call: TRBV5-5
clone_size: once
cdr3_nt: TGTGCCAGCAGCTTGTGGGCGGCCTATGGCTACACCTTC
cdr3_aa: CASSLWAAYGYTF

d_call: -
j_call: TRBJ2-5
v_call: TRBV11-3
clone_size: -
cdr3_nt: TGTGCCAGCAATACTCTGGTGGAGGGAACGGTGCAAGAGACCCAGTACTTC
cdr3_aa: CASNTLVEGTVQETQYF

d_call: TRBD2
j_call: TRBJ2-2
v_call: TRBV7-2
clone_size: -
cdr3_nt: TGTGCCAGCAGCTTACCAGGGAGGGGCACCGGGGAGCTGTTTTTT
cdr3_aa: CASSLPGRGTGELFF

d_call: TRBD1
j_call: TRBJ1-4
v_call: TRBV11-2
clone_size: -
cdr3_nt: TGTGCCAGCAGCTTTAGGGGGCGAAGTGAAAAACTGTTTTTT
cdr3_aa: CASSFRGRSEKLFF

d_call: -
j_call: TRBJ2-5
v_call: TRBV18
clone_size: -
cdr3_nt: TGTGCCAGCTCCCTGGACCCCATTGACGCCCAGTACTTC
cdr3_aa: CASSLDPIDAQYF

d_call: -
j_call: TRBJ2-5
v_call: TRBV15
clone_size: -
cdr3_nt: TGTGCCACCAGTCGGACAGTTCAAGAGACCCAGTACTTC
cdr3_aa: CATSRTVQETQYF

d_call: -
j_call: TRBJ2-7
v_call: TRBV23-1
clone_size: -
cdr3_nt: TGCGCCAGCATACTGAGACGACGGGGGACCTCCTACGAGCAGTACTTC
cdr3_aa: CASILRRRGTSYEQYF

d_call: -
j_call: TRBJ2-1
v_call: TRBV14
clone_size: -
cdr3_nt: TGTGCCAGCAGCCAGAGAGCTTACAATGAGCAGTTCTTC
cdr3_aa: CASSQRAYNEQFF

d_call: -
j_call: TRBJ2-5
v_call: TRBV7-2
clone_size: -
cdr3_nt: TGTGCCAGCAGCTTATGGGCGGACCAAGAGACCCAGTACTTC
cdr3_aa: CASSLWADQETQYF

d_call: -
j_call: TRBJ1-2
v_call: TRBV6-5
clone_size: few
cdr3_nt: TGTGCCAGCAGTTACGCAGAATCCAACTATGGCTACACCTTC
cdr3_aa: CASSYAESNYGYTF

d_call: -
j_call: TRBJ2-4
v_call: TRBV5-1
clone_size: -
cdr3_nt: TGCGCCAGCAGCGACGGAAACATTCAGTACTTC
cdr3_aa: CASSDGNIQYF

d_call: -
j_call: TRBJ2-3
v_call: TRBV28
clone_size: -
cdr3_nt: TGTGCCAGCAATGGAGACACAGATACGCAGTATTTT
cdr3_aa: CASNGDTDTQYF

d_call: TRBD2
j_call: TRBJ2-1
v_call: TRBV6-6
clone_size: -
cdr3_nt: TGTGCCAGCAGTTACGCGGGAGGGCCGAATGAGCAGTTCTTC
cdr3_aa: CASSYAGGPNEQFF